These 15 T cell receptor beta chains share one sample of origin, sequenced in a study of OX40 agonist ivuxolimab in advanced cancers. Receptor amplification or capture employed the immunoSEQ multiplex PCR assay. The table comes from immuneACCESS by way of TCRdb, which keeps in-frame sequences with V and J called. Part of the clones is missing from these tables; in studies checked, under half for an unresolved V gene and the rest for unknown reasons. The sample profile shows roughly 61,000 clones; around 82% of them were found once. The ten largest clones capture approximately 0.56% of the sample. The material was CD4+ or CD8+ T cells sorted from blood, obtained in a trial of the OX40 agonist ivuxolimab. These TCRs come from an adult with an advanced solid tumor such as melanoma, head and neck, liver or kidney cancer.

This clone came up once. The chain combines TRBV6-5 with TRBJ2-3, with TRBD2 identical over 10 bases. The CDR3 runs to 16 residues. The junction had 6 bases not matched to a gene; V was cut back by 2 bases and J by 4 bases. The V gene's germline CDR1 is MNHEY and CDR2 SVGAGI. This CDR3 reads CASSYGTSVPADTQYF. CDR3 DNA sequence: TGTGCCAGCAGTTACGGGACTAGCGTCCCGGCAGATACGCAGTATTTT.

The chain recombines TRBV7-9 with TRBJ2-3, with TRBD1 identical over 7 bases. Losses at the gene ends were 5 bases for V and 3 bases for J; bases not matched to a gene: 8. CDR3 length: 15 amino acids. Germline V lookup: CDR1 SEHNR, CDR2 FQNEAQ (reference sequence). Written as DNA, the CDR3 is TGTGCCAGCAGCCCCGGGACAGTGGCTACAGATACGCAGTATTTT. The encoded protein is CASSPGTVATDTQYF.

This rearrangement joins TRBV4-1 to TRBJ2-7; 11 bases are a match to TRBD2. The CDR3 length is 15 residues. With V trimmed by 2 bases and J by 3 bases, 3 bases remained unmatched. CDR1 is MGHRA and CDR2 is YSYEKL in the germline V gene. This CDR3 reads CASSQRTSGFYEQYF. The CDR3 DNA reads as TGCGCCAGCAGCCAACGGACTAGCGGGTTCTACGAGCAGTACTTC.

The chain links TRBV28 to TRBJ1-1, with D possibly TRBD1 on 5 matching bases. The CDR3 is 13 residues long. V lost 6 bases and J 4 bases, leaving 12 bases between the germline ends. Germline V gene lookup returns CDR1 MDHEN and CDR2 SYDVKM. The CDR3 DNA is TGTGCCAGCAGCTTGTCCGGGACCACTGAAGCTTTCTTT. This codes for CASSLSGTTEAFF. The whole variable domain, filled in from reference TRBV28 and TRBJ1-1, reads DVKVTQSSRYLVKRTGEKVFLECVQDMDHENMFWYRQDPGLGLRLIYFSYDVKMKEKGDIPEGYSVSREKKERFSLILESASTNQTSMYLCASSLSGTTEAFFGQGTRLTVV.

This clone was picked up a small number of times. The V gene is TRBV5-4, the J gene TRBJ2-2, with D possibly TRBD1 on 5 matching bases. The germline gives CDR1 SGHNT, CDR2 YYREEE (reference sequence). V was pared by 2 bases and J by 7 bases, with 9 bases between. CDR3 length: 13 amino acids. The CDR3 loop reads CASSFDRGGELFF. The CDR3 bases are TGTGCCAGCAGCTTCGATAGGGGCGGGGAGCTGTTTTTT.

This clone was seen only once. This chain uses TRBV10-3 with TRBJ2-1; 14 nucleotides align to TRBD2. Germline-derived CDR1 and CDR2 are ENHRY and SYGVKD. J was trimmed by 2 bases and V by 4 bases; bases with no gene match: 10. The CDR3 covers 19 residues. The CDR3 reads CAISVRGTSGSSTYNEQFF. In DNA form, the CDR3 reads TGTGCCATCAGTGTTAGAGGGACTAGCGGGAGCTCAACCTACAATGAGCAGTTCTTC.

The chain is built from TRBV2 and TRBJ2-1; the match to TRBD2 covers 10 bases. V trimming: 5 bases; J trimming: 4 bases; junction bases outside the gene matches: 2. This CDR3 has 14 residues. Germline lookup yields CDR1 SNHLY and CDR2 FYNNEI. Here the CDR3 DNA reads TGTGCCAGCAGTTCTAGCGGGAGATACAATGAGCAGTTCTTC. As protein: CASSSSGRYNEQFF.

This chain links TRBV7-8 with TRBJ1-5; possible D gene TRBD1, 6 bases. V lost 6 bases to trimming and J lost 4 bases, with 13 bases between them. CDR3 length: 14 amino acids. Germline CDR1 SGHVS, CDR2 FQNEAQ. The CDR3 DNA is TGTGCCAGCAGTGGGGGGGGGCCTAATCAGCCCCAGCATTTT. Translation gives CASSGGGPNQPQHF.

Here the CDR3 DNA reads TGTGCCAGCAGCCCCCAAACAGGAGACTCTGGAAACACCATATATTTT. Its protein product is CASSPQTGDSGNTIYF. V and J are TRBV7-2 and TRBJ1-3; TRBD1 might be the D (5 bases). Germline V gene sequence: CDR1 SGHTA, CDR2 FQGNSA. Deletions cut 5 bases from V and 0 bases from J, with 14 bases between. The CDR3 spans 16 residues.

The rearrangement links TRBV4-1 to TRBJ2-1; perhaps TRBD2 as D (6 bases). Germline loops: CDR1 MGHRA, CDR2 YSYEKL. Trimming took 0 bases from V and 4 from J, leaving 10 bases between them. The CDR3 consists of 15 residues. This chain's CDR3 is CASSQDYAGYNEQFF. Written as DNA, the CDR3 is TGCGCCAGCAGCCAAGATTATGCGGGGTACAATGAGCAGTTCTTC.

The V call is TRBV15, the J call TRBJ2-7; 8 nucleotides align to TRBD2. Germline CDR1 and CDR2: LNHNV and YYDKDF (reference sequence). V was pared by 5 bases and J by 2 bases, with 2 bases of the junction left unmatched. The CDR3 totals 13 residues. CDR3 in amino acids: CATSVGLAYEQYF. CDR3 DNA sequence: TGTGCCACCAGCGTGGGACTAGCCTACGAGCAGTACTTC.

The V gene is TRBV11-2, the J gene TRBJ2-3; D gene unclear. Germline CDR1 and CDR2: SGHAT and FQNNGV. The CDR3 runs 11 residues. The V end was cut by 2 bases, the J end by 3 bases, with 0 bases between. CDR3 amino acids: CASSLTDTQYF. CDR3 in DNA: TGTGCCAGCAGCTTAACAGATACGCAGTATTTT.

The chain employs TRBV29-1 and TRBJ2-1, with 8 bases aligning to TRBD2. CDR3 length: 14 amino acids. Unmatched junction bases numbered 6, after V lost 4 bases and J lost 4 bases. Germline CDR1 SQVTM, CDR2 ANQGSEA. The CDR3 nucleotides read TGCAGCGTTGTGGCGCGGGAGGCGTACAATGAGCAGTTCTTC. Translated, it gives CSVVAREAYNEQFF.

The gene calls are TRBV5-6 and TRBJ2-7; D uncertain. This CDR3 is built from 13 residues. Germline CDR1 and CDR2: SGHDT and YYEEEE. V gave up 0 bases and J gave up 2 bases, with 6 bases separating them. The CDR3 here is CASSLGLPYEQYF. The CDR3 DNA follows: TGTGCCAGCAGCTTGGGTCTACCCTACGAGCAGTACTTC.

The chain carries TRBV19 and TRBJ1-4; D possibly corresponds to TRBD1 (5 bases). The CDR3 loop spans 14 amino acids. V was pared by 7 bases and J by 8 bases, with 17 bases between. Germline CDR1 reads LNHDA; CDR2 reads SQIVND (reference sequence). The CDR3 DNA sequence: TGTGCCAGTAACCGGCGCAACCAGGGAGAAAAACTGTTTTTT. It encodes CASNRRNQGEKLFF.